This TCR beta chain was sequenced in a study of shared clonotypes between healthy human individuals. Whole-study context: A couple of women and three men aged 18 to 49 made up the donors. Whole-study findings and limits: A limitation of the genetic and exposure-history diversity represented arose from few donors. Sharing across four donors was highest in naive CD4 (roughly 5%) and lowest in memory CD8 (0.4%).

To note about this clone: Antigen unknown.

Between the trimmed V and J ends, which lost 7 bases and 1 base, there was a span of 15 bases. This CDR3 is built from 14 residues. CDR1 and CDR2 (germline): SGHRS, YFSETQ. Researchers divided each subset's genomic DNA evenly across several immunoSEQ plates. Profiling relied on immunoSEQ multiplex PCR, and the TCRdb table lists in-frame clones only, not all of them. The repertoire consists of some 2,500,000 clones, with around 92% occurring once and the leading ten covering around 0.35%. Sequenced: naive CD4+ T cells from PBMCs. Subset of the sample: CD45RA+ positively selected. The V gene is TRBV5-1, the J gene TRBJ2-7; D possibly matches TRBD1 or TRBD2 (5 bases each). The receptor was isolated from a man younger than 30 in good health. Some clones in this sample may be carry-over from other donors' samples. The CDR3 DNA sequence: TGCGCCAGCTCCCGGGACCGAATGTCCTACGAGCAGTACTTC. It codes for CASSRDRMSYEQYF.